Listed below are T cell receptor beta chains from one sample, sequenced in a study of a mutant IDH1 vaccine in newly diagnosed glioma. Libraries were prepared by immunoSEQ multiplex PCR; TCRdb keeps only in-frame clonotypes and omits some of them. The table lists approximately 82,000 clones, 65% to 90% of them singletons, with 2% to 2.5% in the top ten. These receptors are not linked to any known antigen. This specimen consisted of PBMCs, obtained from a glioma patient whose treatment included an IDH1 peptide vaccine. These receptors originate from a man aged 30 to 39 with glioma. Some clones in this sample may be carry-over from other donors' samples. CDR3s include the opening cysteine and the closing phenylalanine or tryptophan. Each record gives: V gene, J gene, clone size, D gene, CDR3 length, CDR3 DNA, CDR3 protein. D genes are given only for firm matches. Clone size appears in some rows only: once, few, many, or a class for an expanded clone.

TRBV28,TRBJ1-4,-,-,14,TGTGCCAGCGGGGGACGCAGGGAATCCGAAAAACTGTTTTTT,CASGGRRESEKLFF
TRBV11-2,TRBJ2-2,-,-,15,TGTGCCAGCAGCTTAAGGGGGGCCAAAACCGGGGAGCTGTTTTTT,CASSLRGAKTGELFF
TRBV5-1,TRBJ1-6,-,-,13,TGCGCCAGCAGCTTGACCAGGGATTCACCCCTCCACTTT,CASSLTRDSPLHF
TRBV27,TRBJ1-2,-,-,14,TGTGCCAGCAGTCCGGCCGGGCCAACTTATGGCTACACCTTC,CASSPAGPTYGYTF
TRBV28,TRBJ1-1,once,-,15,TGTGCCAGCAGCCCGGACCCCACGGAGAGGTATGAAGCTTTCTTT,CASSPDPTERYEAFF
TRBV5-4,TRBJ2-3,-,-,12,TGTGCCAGCACTAGCATTCTGGGTACGCAGTATTTT,CASTSILGTQYF
TRBV6-5,TRBJ2-7,-,-,16,TGTGCCAGCAGTTACTCGACGGGGGCACAGTCCTACGAGCAGTACTTC,CASSYSTGAQSYEQYF
TRBV28,TRBJ1-5,-,-,18,TGTGCCAATGCCCTTAAATATGGAGGGGTGGATAGCAATCAGCCCCAGCATTTT,CANALKYGGVDSNQPQHF
TRBV29-1,TRBJ2-7,-,TRBD1,14,TGCAGCGTTCCTACCGGGACAGGGGGGGATGAGCAGTACTTC,CSVPTGTGGDEQYF
TRBV27,TRBJ1-1,-,-,14,TGTGCCAGCAGTCCGCGATCAGGGTACACTGAAGCTTTCTTT,CASSPRSGYTEAFF
TRBV4-2,TRBJ2-2,once,-,18,TGTGCCAGCAGCCAAGACGACAGGGTCGGCGGGAGCCCCGGGGAGCTGTTTTTT,CASSQDDRVGGSPGELFF
TRBV6-6,TRBJ2-7,-,-,14,TGTGCCAGCAGCAATCACGCGCCGACCTACGAGCAGTACTTC,CASSNHAPTYEQYF
TRBV2,TRBJ1-6,-,-,13,TGTGCCAGCAGTTCCAGGGACAATTCACCCCTCCACTTT,CASSSRDNSPLHF
TRBV5-5,TRBJ2-5,-,TRBD2,14,TGTGCCAGCAGCTTGCGGGGGGGGCCAGAGACCCAGTACTTC,CASSLRGGPETQYF
TRBV4-1,TRBJ2-1,-,TRBD2,16,TGCGCCAGCAGCCAAGATGCCCTAGCGGGAGTACGGGAGCAGTTCTTC,CASSQDALAGVREQFF
TRBV27,TRBJ1-2,-,TRBD1,15,TGTGCCAGCAGTCTCGGACAGGGCTTAATCTATGGCTACACCTTC,CASSLGQGLIYGYTF
TRBV4-3,TRBJ1-1,-,-,19,TGCGCCAGCAGCCGTCAGAGGTCCGGGACGGGTGGATTTGGCACTGAAGCTTTCTTT,CASSRQRSGTGGFGTEAFF
TRBV28,TRBJ1-4,-,-,15,TGTGCCAGCTCGAAGAGTGGCTTAGAGGGGAAAAAACTGTTTTTT,CASSKSGLEGKKLFF
TRBV10-3,TRBJ2-1,-,-,13,TGTGCCACCCTGGACAGTTTAGGGGATGAGCAGTTCTTC,CATLDSLGDEQFF
TRBV19,TRBJ2-1,-,TRBD1,12,TGTGCCAGCGAGGGACAGGGAAATGAGCAGTTCTTC,CASEGQGNEQFF
TRBV21-1,TRBJ2-6,-,-,17,TGTGCCAGCAGCAAAGCGCGAGACAGCTCTGGGGCCAACGTCCTGACTTTC,CASSKARDSSGANVLTF
TRBV28,TRBJ2-7,once,TRBD2,16,TGTGCCAGCAGTCTACCGTCTAGCGGGACTTCCTACGAGCAGTACTTC,CASSLPSSGTSYEQYF
TRBV6-4,TRBJ2-7,-,-,11,TGTGCCAGCAGAGAGGGTGGCGAGCAGTACTTC,CASREGGEQYF
TRBV4-1,TRBJ1-1,-,TRBD1,15,TGCGCCAGCAGCCCGCGGACAGGGAAGGGCGCTGAAGCTTTCTTT,CASSPRTGKGAEAFF
TRBV5-1,TRBJ1-5,few,TRBD1,16,TGCGCCAGCAGCCCCGGACAGGGAGGGGGCAATCAGCCCCAGCATTTT,CASSPGQGGGNQPQHF
TRBV19,TRBJ1-1,-,TRBD1,14,TGTGCCAGTACCTTACAGGGGCTGGGGACTGAAGCTTTCTTT,CASTLQGLGTEAFF
TRBV6-4,TRBJ1-2,-,-,15,TGTGCCAGCAGTGACTCCAGGACGGGAAACTATGGCTACACCTTC,CASSDSRTGNYGYTF
TRBV28,TRBJ2-1,once,-,15,TGTGCCAGCAGTTTCAGGGAAGTCGTGGGGAATGAGCAGTTCTTC,CASSFREVVGNEQFF
TRBV30,TRBJ1-5,few,-,12,TGTGCCTGGAGTTATAGCAATCAGCCCCAGCATTTT,CAWSYSNQPQHF
TRBV7-3,TRBJ1-1,-,TRBD1,14,TGTGCCAGCAGCCGGGGACAGGGGAGGGCTGAAGCTTTCTTT,CASSRGQGRAEAFF
TRBV2,TRBJ1-4,-,TRBD1,12,TGTGCCGGCCGGGACAGGTCCGAAAAACTGTTTTTT,CAGRDRSEKLFF
TRBV10-3,TRBJ2-7,-,TRBD2,13,TGTGCCATCAGTGACGTACTAGCGGTAGAGCAGTACTTC,CAISDVLAVEQYF
TRBV7-9,TRBJ1-1,-,-,13,TGTGCCAGCAGCTTAGGTGCTAACACTGAAGCTTTCTTT,CASSLGANTEAFF
TRBV28,TRBJ1-5,-,-,17,TGTGCCAGCAGTTTAGACACCGTCCAGTATAGCAATCAGCCCCAGCATTTT,CASSLDTVQYSNQPQHF
TRBV6-6,TRBJ2-1,few,TRBD1,14,TGTGCCAGCAGTTACGGGACAGGGCACAATGAGCAGTTCTTC,CASSYGTGHNEQFF
TRBV21-1,TRBJ2-2,-,-,19,TGTGCCAGCCGCCCTTGGGACAGGGTAGAGTTCCATAACACCGGGGAGCTGTTTTTT,CASRPWDRVEFHNTGELFF
TRBV7-9,TRBJ2-2,few,TRBD1,16,TGTGCCAGCAGCTCCTGGGACAGGGGGAACACCGGGGAGCTGTTTTTT,CASSSWDRGNTGELFF
TRBV5-4,TRBJ2-5,-,TRBD2,14,TGTGCCAGCAGCTTGAGCGGGGTAGGGGAGACCCAGTACTTC,CASSLSGVGETQYF
TRBV28,TRBJ2-7,-,TRBD1,16,TGTGCCAGCAGTAAAAAACAGGGGTGGCCCTCCTACGAGCAGTACTTC,CASSKKQGWPSYEQYF
TRBV7-2,TRBJ1-1,-,-,13,TGTGCCAGCACTTACCAGACGAACACTGAAGCTTTCTTT,CASTYQTNTEAFF
TRBV5-5,TRBJ2-6,-,-,17,TGTGCCAGCAGCTTGAGGTCTCTTAGCTCTGGGGCCAACGTCCTGACTTTC,CASSLRSLSSGANVLTF
TRBV6-1,TRBJ2-1,-,TRBD2,18,TGTGCCAGCAGTGAAGCATCTTGGGCTAGCGGACTGTACAATGAGCAGTTCTTC,CASSEASWASGLYNEQFF
TRBV28,TRBJ1-2,-,-,14,TGTGCCAGCAGTTTAATTTGGGGCTTCTATGGCTACACCTTC,CASSLIWGFYGYTF
TRBV10-2,TRBJ2-7,-,TRBD1,13,TGCGCCAGCAGGGACAGGGGACCCTACGAGCAGTACTTC,CASRDRGPYEQYF
TRBV7-2,TRBJ2-3,-,-,16,TGTGCCAGCAGTCCACTTCTCACCGTCACAAGGGATACGCAGTATTTT,CASSPLLTVTRDTQYF
TRBV6-5,TRBJ1-2,few,TRBD1,13,TGTGCCAGCAGTTATTCAGGGGGCCAGGGCTACACCTTC,CASSYSGGQGYTF
TRBV2,TRBJ2-1,-,-,15,TGTGCCAGCAGTGTTCTTCCAGGTTTGGCCAATGAGCAGTTCTTC,CASSVLPGLANEQFF
TRBV27,TRBJ1-1,once,TRBD1,13,TGTGCCAGCAGGACAGGGAGGAACACTGAAGCTTTCTTT,CASRTGRNTEAFF
TRBV14,TRBJ1-1,-,TRBD1,15,TGTGCCAGCAGGAAAACAGGGGGCGCGGGCACTGAAGCTTTCTTT,CASRKTGGAGTEAFF
TRBV7-3,TRBJ1-1,-,-,13,TGTGCCAGCAGCTTAACGGGGCAGGGTGAAGCTTTCTTT,CASSLTGQGEAFF
TRBV25-1,TRBJ1-2,-,-,14,TGTGCCAGCAGTGAGCAGGGCCCTAACTATGGCTACACCTTC,CASSEQGPNYGYTF
TRBV6-4,TRBJ1-2,-,-,14,TGTGCCAGCAGTGACTCGACCATTAACTATGGCTACACCTTC,CASSDSTINYGYTF
TRBV27,TRBJ1-2,-,-,17,TGTGCCAGCAGTACCCGGCTAACGGGAGGTCCTAACTATGGCTACACCTTC,CASSTRLTGGPNYGYTF
TRBV5-1,TRBJ2-2,-,TRBD1,14,TGCGCCAGCAGCGGGGACAGGGGGCCCGGGGAGCTGTTTTTT,CASSGDRGPGELFF